The text below deals with one TCR beta chain. These data come from a study of cytomegalovirus exposure and HLA in healthy donors. In the PCR, 60 Vbeta and 13 Jbeta primers were used. TCRdb keeps only in-frame clones here, not all; method: immunoSEQ multiplex PCR. The table lists about 140,000 clones, around 80% of them singletons. Germline assignment: CDR1 PRHDT and CDR2 FYEKMQ (reference sequence). V was clipped by 1 base and J by 2 bases, with 9 bases between them. The CDR3 spans 15 residues. V usage is TRBV13 and J usage is TRBJ2-1; D uncertain. This clonotype originated in a man younger than 30 in good health and CMV-seropositive. The source material was PBMCs. The CDR3 protein is CASSLAVGPYNEQFF. The CDR3 nucleotides read TGTGCCAGCAGCTTAGCCGTTGGGCCCTACAATGAGCAGTTCTTC.